This T cell receptor beta chain was recorded in a study of OX40 agonist ivuxolimab in advanced cancers. Study summary: Ivuxolimab is an agonistic anti-OX40 (CD134) antibody, and patients were treated with it. General study results and limits: Averaged across samples, CD8+ T cells carried more expanded clones than CD4+ did.

TCRdb keeps only in-frame clones here, not all; method: immunoSEQ multiplex PCR. The sample contains about 9,500 clones, approximately 71% of which appear only once. With regard to this clone: What it binds is not known.

The sequenced sample was CD4+ or CD8+ T cells sorted from blood, obtained in a trial of the OX40 agonist ivuxolimab. The TCR was taken from an adult with an advanced solid tumor such as melanoma, head and neck, liver or kidney cancer.

CDR3 nucleotides: TGTGCCAGCAGCCAAGAGGGACTCTCTGGGGCCAACGTCCTGACTTTC. It translates to CASSQEGLSGANVLTF. The chain links TRBV4-2 to TRBJ2-6, with D tentatively TRBD2 (6 bases). The CDR3 extends over 16 amino acids. Germline V gene lookup returns CDR1 LGHNA and CDR2 YNFKEQ. The ends were cut back, 0 bases at V and 0 bases at J, with 6 bases in the middle.